These 26 T cell receptor beta chains came from one sample sequenced in a study of OX40 agonist ivuxolimab in advanced cancers. TCRdb keeps only in-frame clones here, not all; method: immunoSEQ multiplex PCR. The sample has about 83,000 clones; around 93% are singletons. Sequenced material: CD4+ or CD8+ T cells sorted from blood, taken in a trial of the OX40 agonist ivuxolimab. The receptors were gathered from an adult with an advanced solid tumor such as melanoma, head and neck, liver or kidney cancer.

This clone has a single count. The J gene is TRBJ2-1, the V gene TRBV27; no firm D call. Germline V gene lookup returns CDR1 MNHEY and CDR2 SMNVEV (reference sequence). This CDR3 spans 16 amino acids. The V end lost 6 bases, the J end lost 0 bases, and 15 bases lay between the germline ends. CDR3 bases: TGTGCCAGCAGGAGGTCGCCCCTACTCTCCTACAATGAGCAGTTCTTC. Protein: CASRRSPLLSYNEQFF.

J is TRBJ1-3 and V is TRBV27; D is possibly TRBD1 (6 bases). This CDR3 has 16 residues. Germline CDR1 and CDR2: MNHEY and SMNVEV (reference sequence). The V end was cut by 5 bases, the J end by 0 bases, with 14 bases between. CDR3 amino acids: CASSPSQGHSGNTIYF. CDR3 nucleotide sequence: TGTGCCAGCAGTCCCTCACAGGGACACTCTGGAAACACCATATATTTT.

The J gene is TRBJ2-2, the V gene TRBV7-6; 10 bases are a match to TRBD1. J was trimmed by 4 bases and V by 4 bases; bases with no gene match: 9. The V gene's germline CDR1 is SGHVS and CDR2 FNYEAQ. This CDR3 has 17 amino acids. For the CDR3, the DNA is TGTGCCAGCAGCTCCCGGGACAGGGGAATGAGCACCGGGGAGCTGTTTTTT. This codes for CASSSRDRGMSTGELFF.

V and J are TRBV10-3 and TRBJ2-1; 8 bases fit TRBD1. Per germline, CDR1 ENHRY and CDR2 SYGVKD. CDR3 length: 15 amino acids. Trimming removed 6 bases from V and 7 bases from J; junction bases left unmatched: 11. This CDR3 is CAISEQGEVWNEQFF. The CDR3 nucleotides read TGTGCCATCAGCGAACAGGGGGAAGTTTGGAATGAGCAGTTCTTC.

J is TRBJ1-2 and V is TRBV29-1; possible D gene TRBD1, 5 bases. The V end lost 4 bases, the J end lost 4 bases, and 7 bases lay between the germline ends. CDR3 length: 11 amino acids. Germline CDR1 and CDR2: SQVTM and ANQGSEA. DNA for the CDR3: TGCAGCGTTGTGGGGGGCTATGGCTACACCTTC. It encodes CSVVGGYGYTF.

This chain joins TRBV7-9 and TRBJ2-1; maybe TRBD2 (5 bases). The ends were cut back, 4 bases at V and 8 bases at J, with 21 bases in the middle. There are 16 residues in the CDR3. Germline V lookup: CDR1 SEHNR, CDR2 FQNEAQ (reference sequence). CDR3 protein: CASSSSREGRTYEQFF. CDR3 DNA sequence: TGTGCCAGCAGCTCATCCCGCGAGGGCCGGACGTATGAGCAGTTCTTC.

V and J are TRBV6-1 and TRBJ2-7, with D hard to call. Germline V gene sequence: CDR1 MNHNS, CDR2 SASEGT. This CDR3 spans 15 amino acids. Trimming cost V 2 bases and J 2 bases, with 13 bases left between them. CDR3: CASSEYLWGTYEQYF. As DNA, the CDR3 is TGTGCCAGCAGTGAATATCTTTGGGGAACCTACGAGCAGTACTTC.

This sequence joins TRBV7-8 and TRBJ2-1; no definite D call. This CDR3 region has 15 residues. Trimming shortened V by 5 bases and J by 5 bases, and 16 bases separated the two germline ends. Germline CDR1 is SGHVS and CDR2 is FQNEAQ. Here the CDR3 DNA reads TGTGCCAGCAGCCCCCGGGCCAGAATTAACAATGAGCAGTTCTTC. It encodes CASSPRARINNEQFF.

This chain connects TRBV5-6 to TRBJ2-7; 13 bases align to TRBD2. The V gene's germline CDR1 is SGHDT and CDR2 YYEEEE. The CDR3 has 14 amino acids. V trimming: 4 bases; J trimming: 7 bases; junction bases outside the gene matches: 5. The CDR3 reads CASSLTSGGAEQYF. In nucleotides, the CDR3 is TGTGCCAGCAGCCTAACTAGCGGGGGGGCTGAGCAGTACTTC.

This chain links TRBV9 with TRBJ1-3; D is possibly TRBD1 (5 bases). Germline V gene lookup returns CDR1 SGDLS and CDR2 YYNGEE. Between the trimmed V and J ends, which lost 4 bases and 8 bases, there was a span of 16 bases. The CDR3 is made up of 14 amino acids. In DNA, the CDR3 is TGTGCCAGCAGCTCCACCCGGGGGGGGGACACCATATATTTT. This sequence encodes CASSSTRGGDTIYF.

The J gene is TRBJ1-2, the V gene TRBV29-1; D is uncertain. This CDR3 is built from 14 residues. CDR1 and CDR2 from the germline V gene are SQVTM and ANQGSEA. V lost 0 bases and J 4 bases, leaving 12 bases between the germline ends. The CDR3 nucleotides are TGCAGCGTTGAAGATTTGGAGAGGAGCTATGGCTACACCTTC. It specifies CSVEDLERSYGYTF.

V is TRBV11-2 and J is TRBJ2-7; D perhaps matches TRBD1 (5 bases). This CDR3 contains 14 residues. The germline V and J ends were trimmed by 6 bases and 3 bases, with 15 bases remaining between them. Germline CDR1 and CDR2: SGHAT and FQNNGV. CDR3 protein: CASRLGQGGYEQYF. The CDR3 bases are TGTGCCAGCAGGTTGGGGCAGGGCGGCTACGAGCAGTACTTC.

The sample holds one count of this clone. The rearrangement uses TRBV6-6 and TRBJ1-1; D may be TRBD1 (5 bases). Trimming cost V 7 bases and J 2 bases, with 11 bases left between them. The CDR3 covers 13 residues. Germline-derived CDR1 and CDR2 are MNHNY and SVGAGI (reference sequence). DNA of the CDR3: TGTGCCAGCATCCCGAGGGGAAACACTGAAGCTTTCTTT. Protein: CASIPRGNTEAFF.

The gene calls are TRBV7-2 and TRBJ1-2; D gene uncertain. There are 14 residues in the CDR3. With 4 bases removed from V and 6 bases from J, the gap between germline ends came to 15 bases. Germline V gene lookup returns CDR1 SGHTA and CDR2 FQGNSA. The CDR3 sequence is CASSSEAPWDGYTF. The CDR3 DNA reads as TGTGCCAGCAGCTCAGAGGCCCCATGGGATGGCTACACCTTC.

This CDR3 is CASSIPGGTDTQYF. CDR3 DNA: TGTGCCAGCAGCATTCCGGGGGGAACAGATACGCAGTATTTT. V and J are TRBV6-5 and TRBJ2-3, with 7 nucleotides matching TRBD2. After removal of 6 bases from V and 3 bases from J, the junction contained 6 bases not matched to a gene. Germline lookup yields CDR1 MNHEY and CDR2 SVGAGI. The CDR3 length is 14 residues.

The chain is built from TRBV19 and TRBJ1-1; 10 bases match TRBD1. The CDR3 totals 14 residues. Per germline, CDR1 LNHDA and CDR2 SQIVND (reference sequence). The ends lost 7 bases at V and 3 bases at J; junction bases unmatched: 5. The CDR3 DNA sequence: TGTGCCAGTACCCCTGGACAGGGGGACACTGAAGCTTTCTTT. Its protein product is CASTPGQGDTEAFF.

V is TRBV6-4 and J is TRBJ2-3; 8 nucleotides align to TRBD2. V dropped 5 bases and J dropped 1; count of bases not matched to a gene: 5. Germline V CDR1 and CDR2: MRHNA, SNTAGT. The CDR3 loop spans 15 amino acids. In DNA form, the CDR3 reads TGTGCCAGCAGTCATAGCGGGGCTGGCACAGATACGCAGTATTTT. Residues: CASSHSGAGTDTQYF.

V usage is TRBV27 and J usage is TRBJ1-1, with D possibly matching TRBD1 (5 bases). The CDR3 is made up of 14 amino acids. Deletions cut 6 bases from V and 5 bases from J, with 16 bases between. The germline V gene encodes CDR1 MNHEY and CDR2 SMNVEV (reference sequence). The CDR3 sequence is CASSLITRGTEAFF. In DNA, the CDR3 is TGTGCCAGCAGCCTAATTACACGGGGGACTGAAGCTTTCTTT.

The chain uses TRBV29-1 and TRBJ2-7, with D maybe TRBD1 (7 bases). The CDR3 runs 14 residues. Germline CDR1 is SQVTM and CDR2 is ANQGSEA. V lost 2 bases to trimming and J lost 2 bases, with 13 bases between them. CDR3 loop: CSVEPTGTPYEQYF. The CDR3 DNA reads TGCAGCGTTGAACCGACAGGGACTCCCTACGAGCAGTACTTC.

This chain connects TRBV4-3 to TRBJ2-7; D is possibly TRBD2 (5 bases). V was clipped by 0 bases and J by 3 bases, with 15 bases between them. CDR3 size: 16 residues. Germline CDR1 and CDR2: LGHNA and YSLEER. CDR3 sequence reads: CASSQDTGVLLYEQYF. In nucleotides, the CDR3 is TGCGCCAGCAGCCAAGATACCGGGGTGCTCCTCTACGAGCAGTACTTC.

The genes are TRBV27 and TRBJ1-5; 10 nucleotides match TRBD1. Trimming at V came to 0 bases and at J to 6 bases, leaving 5 bases not matched to a gene. Germline assignment: CDR1 MNHEY and CDR2 SMNVEV (reference sequence). The CDR3 runs to 16 residues. The CDR3 DNA reads TGTGCCAGCAGTTTATCCTGGACAGGGGGTAGTCAGCCCCAGCATTTT. Amino acids: CASSLSWTGGSQPQHF.

This sequence joins TRBV9 and TRBJ2-7; D tentatively fits TRBD1 or TRBD2 (6 bases each). Germline loops: CDR1 SGDLS, CDR2 YYNGEE. V lost 2 bases and J 4 bases, leaving 19 bases between the germline ends. This CDR3 has 16 residues. This chain's CDR3 is CASSVRSGGPVYEQYF. The CDR3 DNA follows: TGTGCCAGCAGCGTCAGGAGTGGGGGGCCCGTTTACGAGCAGTACTTC. The whole variable domain, filled in from reference TRBV9 and TRBJ2-7, reads DSGVTQTPKHLITATGQRVTLRCSPRSGDLSVYWYQQSLDQGLQFLIQYYNGEERAKGNILERFSAQQFPDLHSELNLSSLELGDSALYFCASSVRSGGPVYEQYFGPGTRLTVT.

This chain links TRBV5-1 with TRBJ2-1; 14 positions match TRBD2. The germline V gene encodes CDR1 SGHRS and CDR2 YFSETQ. Losses at the gene ends were 4 bases for V and 3 bases for J; bases not matched to a gene: 18. This CDR3 is 21 amino acids long. Here the CDR3 DNA reads TGCGCCAGCAGCAGGGGACGGACTAGCGGGGGGCCTCTGGACTACTACAATGAGCAGTTCTTC. This gives the protein CASSRGRTSGGPLDYYNEQFF. Filled out from reference TRBV5-1 and TRBJ2-1, the complete variable domain reads KAGVTQTPRYLIKTRGQQVTLSCSPISGHRSVSWYQQTPGQGLQFLFEYFSETQRNKGNFPGRFSGRQFSNSRSEMNVSTLELGDSALYLCASSRGRTSGGPLDYYNEQFFGPGTRLTVL.

The rearrangement uses TRBV19 and TRBJ2-7; D perhaps matches TRBD1 (6 bases). V shed 5 bases and J shed 9 bases, with 23 bases lying between them. CDR3 length equals 15 residues. Germline lookup yields CDR1 LNHDA and CDR2 SQIVND (reference sequence). In DNA, the CDR3 is TGTGCCAGTAGTCTAGGACAGTCAGCACCGACGGGGCAGTACTTC. It encodes CASSLGQSAPTGQYF. The full variable domain, rest sourced from reference TRBV19 and TRBJ2-7, is DGGITQSPKYLFRKEGQNVTLSCEQNLNHDAMYWYRQDPGQGLRLIYYSQIVNDFQKGDIAEGYSVSREKKESFPLTVTSAQKNPTAFYLCASSLGQSAPTGQYFGPGTRLTVT.

On this clone: This same CDR3 is encoded by further DNA sequences in the sample. J is TRBJ2-7 and V is TRBV4-3; D might be TRBD1 or TRBD2, each matching 5 bases. The CDR3 runs 15 residues. Germline CDR1 reads LGHNA; CDR2 reads YSLEER. Deletions cut 0 bases from V and 1 base from J, with 10 bases between. The CDR3 region has the DNA TGCGCCAGCAGCCAAGATAGGGACGGATCCTACGAGCAGTACTTC. Its protein is CASSQDRDGSYEQYF.

This rearrangement joins TRBV9 to TRBJ1-2; D might be TRBD1 (5 bases). Trimming took 0 bases from V and 3 from J, leaving 9 bases between them. CDR1 and CDR2 from the germline V gene are SGDLS and YYNGEE. This CDR3 has 14 residues. CDR3 bases: TGTGCCAGCAGCGTAGGGGCGGGGGACTATGGCTACACCTTC. As protein: CASSVGAGDYGYTF.